A selection of T cell receptor beta chains follows, all from one sample in a study of response to subunit inactivated influenza vaccine. Each CDR3 protein is one row after TCRdb ran MiXCR on the RT-PCR reads. Found here are more than 200,000 distinct CDR3 sequences, 10% to 15% of them singletons; the top ten hold 7.8%. This specimen consisted of non-naive T cells sorted from PBMCs, obtained approximately 15 days before vaccination. The receptors were sampled from a man aged 45-65 years who received an inactivated influenza vaccine. Both conserved end residues are part of each CDR3. D genes are given only for firm matches. Part of the rows lack a size; the others show once, few, many or a class for expanded clones.

D gene	V gene	J gene	clone size	CDR3 DNA	CDR3 protein
.	TRBV29-1	TRBJ1-1	.	TGCAGCGTTGTTGTGAACACTGAAGCTTTCTTT	CSVVVNTEAFF
.	TRBV12-3/TRBV12-4	TRBJ2-1	few	TGTGCCAGCAGGATCACGGGCAGCTACAATGAGCAGTTCTTC	CASRITGSYNEQFF
TRBD1	TRBV18	TRBJ1-2	few	TGTGCCAGCTCACCGACAGGGGCAGGGTATGGCTACACCTTC	CASSPTGAGYGYTF
.	TRBV20-1	TRBJ2-1	.	TGCAGTGCTAGCTCGGTTATAGATGAGCAGTTCTTC	CSASSVIDEQFF
.	TRBV10-2	TRBJ1-4	few	TGCGCCAGCAGTGACGGTGGCTTCCCAACTAATGAAAAACTGTTTTTT	CASSDGGFPTNEKLFF
TRBD1	TRBV7-2	TRBJ1-3	.	TGTGCCAGCAGCTCTCGACAGGGCAGGGTCGCCATATATTTT	CASSSRQGRVAIYF
.	TRBV4-3	TRBJ1-5	.	TGCGCCAGCAGCCAAGAACTGGGCAGGGGTGACCAGCCCCAGCATTTT	CASSQELGRGDQPQHF
.	TRBV29-1	TRBJ2-3	few	TGCAGCGTTGAAGAAGGGGGTACAGATACGCAGTATTTT	CSVEEGGTDTQYF
.	TRBV11-2	TRBJ1-6	.	TGTGCCAGCTGCTTTGACCGAAGGATCTCCTATAATTCACCCCTCCACTTT	CASCFDRRISYNSPLHF
.	TRBV27	TRBJ2-1	many	TGTGCCAGCAGTTTCACCAGGGGTGAGCAGTTCTTC	CASSFTRGEQFF
.	TRBV5-1	TRBJ2-7	many	TGCGCCAGCAGCTTAGCGGGTCTATCCTACGAGCAGTACTTC	CASSLAGLSYEQYF
TRBD2	TRBV29-1	TRBJ2-3	.	TGCAGCGTTGGGGACTATGATACGCAGTATTTT	CSVGDYDTQYF
.	TRBV27	TRBJ2-7	many	TGTGCCAGCAGTTTTATCGGGGACTACGAGCAGTACTTC	CASSFIGDYEQYF
.	TRBV12-3/TRBV12-4	TRBJ2-3	few	TGTGCCAGCAGCTTAGCGGATAGCACAGATACGCAGTATTTT	CASSLADSTDTQYF
.	TRBV7-9	TRBJ2-3	few	TGTGCCAGCAGACCGACAGTGGATACGCAGTATTTT	CASRPTVDTQYF